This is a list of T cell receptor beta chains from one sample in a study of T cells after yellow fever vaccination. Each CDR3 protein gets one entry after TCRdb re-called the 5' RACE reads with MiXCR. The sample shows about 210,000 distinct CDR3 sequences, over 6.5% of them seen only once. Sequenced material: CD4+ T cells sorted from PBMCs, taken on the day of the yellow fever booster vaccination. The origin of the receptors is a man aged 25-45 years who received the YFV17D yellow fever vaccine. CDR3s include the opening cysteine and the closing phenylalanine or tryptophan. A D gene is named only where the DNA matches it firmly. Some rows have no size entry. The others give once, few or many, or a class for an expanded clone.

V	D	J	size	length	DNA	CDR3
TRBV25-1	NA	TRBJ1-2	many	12	TGTGCCAGCAGTAAGGTTAACTATGGCTACACCTTC	CASSKVNYGYTF
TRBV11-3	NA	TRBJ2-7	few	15	TGTGCCAGCAGCCCACCGGGACCCCAAACCGCCGAGCAGTACTTC	CASSPPGPQTAEQYF
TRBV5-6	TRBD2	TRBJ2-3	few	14	TGTGCCAGCATCCGGGGGGGTGGCGGAGATACGCAGTATTTT	CASIRGGGGDTQYF
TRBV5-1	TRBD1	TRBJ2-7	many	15	TGCGCCAGCAGCTTGGCCGGGACAGGGGACTACGAGCAGTACTTC	CASSLAGTGDYEQYF
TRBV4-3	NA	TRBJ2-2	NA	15	TGCGCCAGCAGCCAAGAGGAAGGGAACACCGGGGAGCTGTTTTTT	CASSQEEGNTGELFF
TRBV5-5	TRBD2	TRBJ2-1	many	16	TGTGCCAGCAGCTTGGTAGCGACTAGCGGGAGTACTGAGCAGTTCTTC	CASSLVATSGSTEQFF
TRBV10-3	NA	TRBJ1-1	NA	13	TGTGCCATCAGTGGAGGAGTAGGCACTGAAGCTTTCTTT	CAISGGVGTEAFF
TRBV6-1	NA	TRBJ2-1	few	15	TGTGCCAGCACTCCCGGGACCCGGGCCTACAATGAGCAGTTCTTC	CASTPGTRAYNEQFF
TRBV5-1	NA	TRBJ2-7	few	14	TGCGCCAGCAGCATTGACACTACCTCCTACGAGCAGTACTTC	CASSIDTTSYEQYF
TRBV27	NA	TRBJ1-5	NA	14	TGTGCCAGCAGTTTCAGAGATAGCAATCAGCCCCAGCATTTT	CASSFRDSNQPQHF
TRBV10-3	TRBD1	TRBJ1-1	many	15	TGTGCCATCAGTGAGGCAGGACAGGGGAACACTGAAGCTTTCTTT	CAISEAGQGNTEAFF
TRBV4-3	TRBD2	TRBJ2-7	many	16	TGCGCCAGCAGCCAAGATAGCGGAGCGGGAGACTACGAGCAGTACTTC	CASSQDSGAGDYEQYF
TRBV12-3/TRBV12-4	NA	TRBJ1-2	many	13	TGTGCCAGTTCACAGGTGTTAAACTATGGCTACACCTTC	CASSQVLNYGYTF
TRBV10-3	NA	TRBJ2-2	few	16	TGTGCCATCAGTGAAGTAGGGATACCGAACACCGGGGAGCTGTTTTTT	CAISEVGIPNTGELFF
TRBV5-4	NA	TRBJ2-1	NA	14	TGTGCCAGCAGCCCTACCCGCAGCGGTGCTGAGCAGTTCTTC	CASSPTRSGAEQFF
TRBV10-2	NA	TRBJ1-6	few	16	TGCGCCAGCCTCCCCCGCAGGGCTCCTTCTAATTCACCCCTCCACTTT	CASLPRRAPSNSPLHF
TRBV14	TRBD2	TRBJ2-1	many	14	TGTGCCAGCAGCCTCGGCGGGGGACTAGTCGAGCAGTTCTTC	CASSLGGGLVEQFF
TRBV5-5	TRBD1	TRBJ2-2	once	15	TGTGCCAGCAGCGGGGGACAGGGGGTGACCGGGGAGCTGTTTTTT	CASSGGQGVTGELFF
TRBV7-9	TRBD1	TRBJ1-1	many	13	TGTGCCAGCGGGACAGGGTGGCTGTCTGAAGCTTTCTTT	CASGTGWLSEAFF
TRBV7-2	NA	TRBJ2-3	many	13	TGTGCCAGCAGCTTAAGTAGTGCGGATACGCAGTATTTT	CASSLSSADTQYF
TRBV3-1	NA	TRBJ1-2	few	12	TGTGCCAGCAGCCACAGCCCCTATGGCTACACCTTC	CASSHSPYGYTF
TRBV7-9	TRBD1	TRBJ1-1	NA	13	TGTGCCAGCAGCCAGCTCGGGACAGGGGAAGCTTTCTTT	CASSQLGTGEAFF
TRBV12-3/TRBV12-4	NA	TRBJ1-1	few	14	TGTGCCAGCAGTTTCTCCAGCAAGAACACTGAAGCTTTCTTT	CASSFSSKNTEAFF
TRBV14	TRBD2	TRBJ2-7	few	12	TGTGCCAGCAGCCAAGACGGGAGGGTGCAGTACTTC	CASSQDGRVQYF
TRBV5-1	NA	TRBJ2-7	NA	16	TGCGCCAGCAGCTTGGTGGCCAACCCTCCCCTCTACGAGCAGTACTTC	CASSLVANPPLYEQYF
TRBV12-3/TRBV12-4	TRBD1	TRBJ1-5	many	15	TGTGCCAGCAGCCCACAGGGGATTAGCAATCAGCCCCAGCATTTT	CASSPQGISNQPQHF
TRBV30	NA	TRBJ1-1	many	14	TGTGCCTGGATCAGAACAGAGGGAAGAACTGAAGCTTTCTTT	CAWIRTEGRTEAFF
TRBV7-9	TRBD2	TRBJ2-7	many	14	TGTGCCAGCAGCTTAGAGGGACTAGCACCCGAGCAGTACTTC	CASSLEGLAPEQYF
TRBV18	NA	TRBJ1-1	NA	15	TGTGCCAGCTCAATGGGTGGCGTTTGGAACACTGAAGCTTTCTTT	CASSMGGVWNTEAFF
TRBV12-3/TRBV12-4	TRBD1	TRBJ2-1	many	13	TGTGCCAGCAGTCGGTCAGGGGGATATGAGCAGTTCTTC	CASSRSGGYEQFF
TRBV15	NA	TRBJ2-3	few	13	TGTGCCACCAGCAGAGGGCCGGGAGATACGCAGTATTTT	CATSRGPGDTQYF
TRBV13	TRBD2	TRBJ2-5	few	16	TGTGCCAGCAGCCTACATCCGGGACTAGCAGGAGAGACCCAGTACTTC	CASSLHPGLAGETQYF
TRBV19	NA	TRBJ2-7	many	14	TGTGCCAGTAGTCCCAGCCGACCGCCCTACGAGCAGTACTTC	CASSPSRPPYEQYF
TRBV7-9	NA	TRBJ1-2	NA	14	TGTGCCAGCAGCTTAGCCGGATTAGGGTATGGCTACACCTTC	CASSLAGLGYGYTF
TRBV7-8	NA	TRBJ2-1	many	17	TGTGCCAGCAGCTTAGTGCTTGGAGGGGGAGGAGGGAATGAGCAGTTCTTC	CASSLVLGGGGGNEQFF
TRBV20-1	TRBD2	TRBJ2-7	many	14	TGCAGTGCTAGAGATGGGTGGGAGGGCTACGAGCAGTACTTC	CSARDGWEGYEQYF
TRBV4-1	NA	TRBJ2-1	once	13	TGTGCCATGGGCGCCGGGCCCTACTCCTTAGGGTTCTTC	CAMGAGPYSLGFF
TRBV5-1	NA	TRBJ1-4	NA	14	TGCGCCAGCAGCTTGGGACAGACTAATGAAAAACTGTTTTTT	CASSLGQTNEKLFF
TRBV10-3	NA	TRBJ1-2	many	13	TGTGCCATCCGAGGGATTGCTAACTATGGCTACACCTTC	CAIRGIANYGYTF
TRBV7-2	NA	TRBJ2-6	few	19	TGTGCCAGCAGCTCCAGCGCGGGACTGGTCTCTCGTGGGGCCAACGTCCTGACTTTC	CASSSSAGLVSRGANVLTF
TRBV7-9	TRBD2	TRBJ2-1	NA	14	TGTGCCAGCAGCCAGAGGACTAGCGGGAGCGAGCAGTTCTTC	CASSQRTSGSEQFF
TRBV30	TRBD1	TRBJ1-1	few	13	TGTGCCTGGAGTAGGGACAGGAACACTGAAGCTTTCTTT	CAWSRDRNTEAFF
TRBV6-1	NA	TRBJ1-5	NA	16	TGTGCCAGCAGTGACGGGGGGGGCCTCGGAGATCAGCCCCAGCATTTT	CASSDGGGLGDQPQHF
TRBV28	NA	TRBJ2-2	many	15	TGTGCCAGCAGTTTATTGTCAGGGAACACCGGGGAGCTGTTTTTT	CASSLLSGNTGELFF
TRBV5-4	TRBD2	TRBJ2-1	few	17	TGTGCCAGCAGCCGCCCTATTGGCGCGGGAGGGAACAATGAGCAGTTCTTC	CASSRPIGAGGNNEQFF
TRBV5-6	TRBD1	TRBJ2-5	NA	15	TGTGCCAGCAGCATTGGACAGGGGATACAAGAGACCCAGTACTTC	CASSIGQGIQETQYF
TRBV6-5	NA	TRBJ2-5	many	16	TGTGCCAGCAGTTACGCTGGGGGTGGTTTGGAAGAGACCCAGTACTTC	CASSYAGGGLEETQYF
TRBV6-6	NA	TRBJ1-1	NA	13	TGTGCCAGCAGCCACACAGGCAACACTGAAGCTTTCTTT	CASSHTGNTEAFF
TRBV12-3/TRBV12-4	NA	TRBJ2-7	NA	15	TGTGCCAGCAGTTTAGCCTACGAACAGGGGGGGGTGCAGTACTTC	CASSLAYEQGGVQYF
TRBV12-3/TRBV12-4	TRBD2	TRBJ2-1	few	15	TGTGCCAGCAGTTTAGACCCTGGGACTACGCATGAGCAGTTCTTC	CASSLDPGTTHEQFF
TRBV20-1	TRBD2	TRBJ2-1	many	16	TGCAGTGCAAGACACCTAGCGGGAGAATCCTACAATGAGCAGTTCTTC	CSARHLAGESYNEQFF
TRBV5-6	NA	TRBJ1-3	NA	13	TGTGCCAGTACGACGGCCTCTGGAAACACCATATATTTT	CASTTASGNTIYF